This T cell receptor (beta chain) came from a study of blood T cell repertoires in COVID-19. On the study more broadly: Whether acute or convalescent, the COVID-19 samples came from the United States, Italy and Spain. T cells, B-cell-depleted T cells, or PBMCs provided the cDNA or gDNA that served as material.

In the original workflow: Researchers report that nucleated cell counts were estimated from reference gene primer amplification. Data came from immunoSEQ multiplex PCR; TCRdb stores just in-frame clones and leaves some out. Clone size and the V and J calls come from that table; the DNA yielded D and trimming. The table shows more than 100,000 clones, with 84% occurring only once. This CDR3 spans 16 amino acids. CDR1 is MNHNS, CDR2 SASEGT, per germline. The V gene lost 3 bases and the J gene lost 0 bases, with 14 bases spanning the gap. This sequence joins TRBV6-1 and TRBJ1-1; perhaps TRBD1 as D (6 bases). Sequences were obtained from peripheral blood. The source is a woman aged 25 to 45 who had recovered from COVID-19. CDR3 in amino acids: CASSDMDRRLNTEAFF. The CDR3 nucleotides are TGTGCCAGCAGTGATATGGACAGACGACTGAACACTGAAGCTTTCTTT.